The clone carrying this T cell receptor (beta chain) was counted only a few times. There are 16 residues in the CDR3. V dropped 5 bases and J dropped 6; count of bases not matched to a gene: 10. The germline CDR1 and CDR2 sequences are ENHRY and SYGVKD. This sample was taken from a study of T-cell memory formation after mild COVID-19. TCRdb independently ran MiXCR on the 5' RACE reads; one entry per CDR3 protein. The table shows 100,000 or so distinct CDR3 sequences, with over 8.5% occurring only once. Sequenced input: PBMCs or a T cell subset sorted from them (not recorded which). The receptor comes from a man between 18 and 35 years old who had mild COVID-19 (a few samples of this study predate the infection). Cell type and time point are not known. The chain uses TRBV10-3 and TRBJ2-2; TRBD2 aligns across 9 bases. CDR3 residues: CAISQSAGGPAGELFF. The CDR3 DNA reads TGTGCCATCAGTCAATCTGCGGGGGGGCCGGCCGGGGAGCTGTTTTTT.